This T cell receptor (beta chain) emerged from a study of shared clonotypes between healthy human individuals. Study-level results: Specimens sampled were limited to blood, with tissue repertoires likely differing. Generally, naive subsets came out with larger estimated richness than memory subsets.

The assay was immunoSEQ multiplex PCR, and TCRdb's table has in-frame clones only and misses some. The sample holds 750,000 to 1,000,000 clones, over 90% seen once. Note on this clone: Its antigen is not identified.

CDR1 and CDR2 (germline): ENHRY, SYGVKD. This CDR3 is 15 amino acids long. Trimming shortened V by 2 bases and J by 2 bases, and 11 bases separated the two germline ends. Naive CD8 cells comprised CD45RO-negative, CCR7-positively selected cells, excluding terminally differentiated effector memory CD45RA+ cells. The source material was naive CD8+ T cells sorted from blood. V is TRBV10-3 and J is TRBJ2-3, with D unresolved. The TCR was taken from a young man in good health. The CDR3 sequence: CAISEAVANTDTQYF. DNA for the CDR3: TGTGCCATCAGTGAGGCCGTGGCGAACACAGATACGCAGTATTTT.